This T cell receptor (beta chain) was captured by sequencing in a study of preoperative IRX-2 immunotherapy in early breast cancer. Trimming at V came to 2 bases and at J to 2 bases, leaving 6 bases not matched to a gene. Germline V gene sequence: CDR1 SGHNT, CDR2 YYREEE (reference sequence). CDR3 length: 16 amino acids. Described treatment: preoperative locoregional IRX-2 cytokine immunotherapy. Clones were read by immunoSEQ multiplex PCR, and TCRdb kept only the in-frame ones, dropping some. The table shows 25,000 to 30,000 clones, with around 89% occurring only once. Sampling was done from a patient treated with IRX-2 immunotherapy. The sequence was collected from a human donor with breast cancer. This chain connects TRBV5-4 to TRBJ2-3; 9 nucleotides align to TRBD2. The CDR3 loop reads CASSFKASGDTDTQYF. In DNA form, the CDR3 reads TGTGCCAGCAGCTTCAAGGCTAGCGGGGACACAGATACGCAGTATTTT.